The 20 T cell receptor beta chains reported below all come from one sample, sequenced in a study of response to subunit inactivated influenza vaccine. TCRdb redid the calling of the RT-PCR reads with MiXCR, one entry per CDR3 protein. Among hundreds of thousands of distinct CDR3 sequences listed, 15% to 18% were seen once. This sample comprised PBMCs from blood, obtained approximately 13 days after vaccination. The receptors derive from a man aged 50-59 years who received an inactivated influenza vaccine.

V gene TRBV7-8 combines with J gene TRBJ2-5, with D possibly TRBD1 on 5 matching bases. The CDR3 covers 13 residues. The germline V and J ends were trimmed by 6 bases and 5 bases, with 13 bases remaining between them. Looked up from germline, CDR1 is SGHVS and CDR2 is FQNEAQ. CDR3 region: CASRSAGRETQYF. CDR3 DNA: TGTGCCAGCAGATCGGCAGGGCGGGAGACCCAGTACTTC.

V gene TRBV5-1 combines with J gene TRBJ2-7; TRBD1 aligns across 7 bases. Germline CDR1 SGHRS, CDR2 YFSETQ. The length of the CDR3 is 16 residues. Trimming removed 0 bases from V and 2 bases from J; junction bases left unmatched: 8. This CDR3 reads CASSLGERQGAYEQYF. CDR3 nucleotides: TGCGCCAGCAGCTTGGGTGAGCGACAGGGCGCCTACGAGCAGTACTTC.

V usage is TRBV20-1 and J usage is TRBJ2-7; 10 nucleotides match TRBD2. Germline CDR1 and CDR2: DFQATT and SNEGSKA (reference sequence). V trimming: 6 bases; J trimming: 4 bases; junction bases outside the gene matches: 9. CDR3 length equals 14 residues. DNA of the CDR3: TGCAGTGCGAGGGCTAGCGGGAGTCGGTACGAGCAGTACTTC. This gives the protein CSARASGSRYEQYF.

In this sample, this clonotype turned up many times. The chain couples TRBV4-2 to TRBJ1-3, with D uncertain. The CDR3 loop spans 16 amino acids. CDR1 and CDR2 (germline): LGHNA, YNFKEQ. V lost 6 bases, J lost 0 bases, and 15 bases lay in between. CDR3 sequence: CASRHPGGSSGNTIYF. As DNA, the CDR3 is TGTGCCAGCAGACACCCAGGTGGAAGCTCTGGAAACACCATATATTTT.

This rearrangement joins TRBV18 to TRBJ2-1, with TRBD1 matching over 10 bases. This CDR3 region has 16 residues. V was clipped by 2 bases and J by 6 bases; unmatched bases: 7. Per the germline V gene, CDR1 is KGHSH and CDR2 is LQKENI. The CDR3 sequence is CASSPIGTGDFNEQFF. CDR3 in DNA: TGTGCCAGCTCACCAATCGGGACAGGGGATTTCAATGAGCAGTTCTTC.

Details on this clonotype: The germline gene is not matched at one end of the junction; a read error may be the cause. The chain recombines TRBV7-7 with TRBJ1-1, with D possibly being TRBD1 (5 bases). The CDR3 is made up of 13 amino acids. Germline values: CDR1 SSHAT, CDR2 FNYEAQ (reference sequence). In DNA, the CDR3 is TGTGCTAGCAGCCCTACAGGTTGGTCTGAAGCTTTCTTT. Its translation is CASSPTGWSEAFF.

V gene TRBV29-1 combines with J gene TRBJ2-1, with D uncertain. The CDR3 runs 11 residues. Germline values: CDR1 SQVTM, CDR2 ANQGSEA. Trimming cost V 7 bases and J 0 bases, with 4 bases left between them. CDR3: CSGSSYNEQFF. The CDR3 DNA reads as TGCAGCGGCAGCTCCTACAATGAGCAGTTCTTC.

This clonotype was detected many times. The V call is TRBV13, the J call TRBJ2-7, with D tentatively TRBD1 (6 bases). In germline, CDR1 is PRHDT, CDR2 FYEKMQ (reference sequence). V shed 3 bases and J shed 2 bases, with 17 bases lying between them. This CDR3 has 16 amino acids. In DNA form, the CDR3 reads TGTGCCAGCAGCTTTTTTGGGGGCGATAGGACCTACGAGCAGTACTTC. Its protein product is CASSFFGGDRTYEQYF. Drawing the rest from reference TRBV13 and TRBJ2-7, the complete variable domain is AAGVIQSPRHLIKEKRETATLKCYPIPRHDTVYWYQQGPGQDPQFLISFYEKMQSDKGSIPDRFSAQQFSDYHSELNMSSLELGDSALYFCASSFFGGDRTYEQYFGPGTRLTVT.

At least ten counts were recorded for this clonotype. V is TRBV7-2 and J is TRBJ1-2; 9 bases align to TRBD1. This CDR3 is built from 13 residues. CDR1 SGHTA and CDR2 FQGNSA come from the germline V gene. The trim removed 5 bases at V and 7 bases at J, leaving 5 bases unmatched. CDR3 sequence: CASSLGQGRGYTF. CDR3 nucleotide sequence: TGTGCCAGCAGCCTGGGACAGGGTCGTGGCTACACCTTC. The full variable domain, completed using reference TRBV7-2 and TRBJ1-2, is GAGVSQSPSNKVTEKGKDVELRCDPISGHTALYWYRQSLGQGLEFLIYFQGNSAPDKSGLPSDRFSAERTGGSVSTLTIQRTQQEDSAVYLCASSLGQGRGYTFGSGTRLTVV.

This chain uses TRBV7-9 with TRBJ2-3; D unresolved. The germline V gene encodes CDR1 SEHNR and CDR2 FQNEAQ (reference sequence). Trimming cost V 5 bases and J 4 bases, with 13 bases left between them. The CDR3 spans 14 residues. DNA of the CDR3: TGTGCCAGCAGCCGAATGGCTCTCCCAGATACGCAGTATTTT. This encodes CASSRMALPDTQYF.

This chain joins TRBV18 and TRBJ2-7; 8 bases fit TRBD1. The CDR3 runs to 15 residues. Germline V CDR1 and CDR2: KGHSH, LQKENI. The ends lost 2 bases at V and 4 bases at J; junction bases unmatched: 7. CDR3 sequence: CASSPMRTGWYEQYF. CDR3 bases: TGTGCCAGCTCACCAATGCGGACAGGGTGGTACGAGCAGTACTTC.

There are many counts of this clonotype. The rearrangement uses TRBV7-9 and TRBJ2-5; TRBD1 aligns across 10 bases. The CDR3 is 14 amino acids. In germline, CDR1 is SEHNR, CDR2 FQNEAQ (reference sequence). V lost 6 bases to trimming and J lost 7 bases; unmatched junction nucleotides: 8. CDR3 sequence reads: CASSPTGGVGTQYF. CDR3 in DNA: TGTGCCAGCAGTCCGACAGGGGGCGTTGGGACCCAGTACTTC. Using reference TRBV7-9 and TRBJ2-5 for the parts outside the CDR3, the full variable domain is DTGVSQNPRHKITKRGQNVTFRCDPISEHNRLYWYRQTLGQGPEFLTYFQNEAQLEKSRLLSDRFSAERPKGSFSTLEIQRTEQGDSAMYLCASSPTGGVGTQYFGPGTRLLVL.

The chain has TRBV27 and TRBJ2-1; D gene ambiguous. CDR1 is MNHEY, CDR2 SMNVEV, per germline (reference sequence). With 5 bases removed from V and 4 bases from J, the gap between germline ends came to 12 bases. The CDR3 loop spans 14 amino acids. CDR3 bases: TGTGCCAGCAGTCAGCGCCAACCATACAATGAGCAGTTCTTC. It encodes CASSQRQPYNEQFF.

This clonotype is a singleton in its sample. The V gene is TRBV6-2 or TRBV6-3, the J gene TRBJ2-1, with 9 nucleotides matching TRBD1. V shed 2 bases, J shed 15 bases, and the junction held 5 bases outside the gene matches. CDR1 is MNHEY, CDR2 SVGEGT, per germline. The CDR3 has 12 amino acids. This chain's CDR3 is CASSYRGTGMFF. The CDR3 bases are TGTGCCAGCAGTTACAGAGGGACAGGGATGTTCTTC.

V usage is TRBV9 and J usage is TRBJ2-5; no clear D gene. Trimming took off 0 bases at V and 0 bases at J, with 12 bases between the two ends. The CDR3 is made up of 16 amino acids. CDR1 SGDLS and CDR2 YYNGEE come from the germline V gene. The CDR3 spells CASSVGYKLYQETQYF. The CDR3, as DNA: TGTGCCAGCAGCGTAGGTTACAAACTCTACCAAGAGACCCAGTACTTC.

This clonotype was seen at least ten times. V is TRBV29-1 and J is TRBJ1-5, with D unclear. Germline CDR1 SQVTM, CDR2 ANQGSEA. The CDR3 has 13 amino acids. The ends were cut back, 6 bases at V and 1 base at J, with 10 bases in the middle. The CDR3 DNA sequence: TGCAGCGTCGCACCTGGGAGCAATCAGCCCCAGCATTTT. This translates into CSVAPGSNQPQHF. Full variable domain (missing parts from reference TRBV29-1 and TRBJ1-5): SAVISQKPSRDICQRGTSLTIQCQVDSQVTMMFWYRQQPGQSLTLIATANQGSEATYESGFVIDKFPISRPNLTFSTLTVSNMSPEDSSIYLCSVAPGSNQPQHFGDGTRLSIL.

The chain employs TRBV20-1 and TRBJ2-1, with 9 bases aligning to TRBD2. The CDR3 spans 15 residues. With 6 bases clipped from V and 7 bases from J, the junction kept 13 bases outside the gene matches. Germline CDR1 reads DFQATT; CDR2 reads SNEGSKA (reference sequence). CDR3 nucleotides: TGCAGTGCCCCCTCGAGCGGGAGGCCGAGGAATGAGCAGTTCTTC. Its protein is CSAPSSGRPRNEQFF.

This chain joins TRBV7-2 and TRBJ2-5; 8 bases map to TRBD2. CDR1 and CDR2 (germline): SGHTA, FQGNSA. The trim removed 4 bases at V and 4 bases at J, leaving 8 bases unmatched. This CDR3 has 15 residues. In DNA, the CDR3 is TGTGCCAGCAGCTCCCAAGCGGGGGTAAGAGAGACCCAGTACTTC. Translating it yields CASSSQAGVRETQYF. Full variable domain (remainder filled in from reference TRBV7-2 and TRBJ2-5): GAGVSQSPSNKVTEKGKDVELRCDPISGHTALYWYRQSLGQGLEFLIYFQGNSAPDKSGLPSDRFSAERTGGSVSTLTIQRTQQEDSAVYLCASSSQAGVRETQYFGPGTRLLVL.

This clonotype showed up just a few times. The V call is TRBV5-1, the J call TRBJ1-1; possibly TRBD1 for D (6 bases). Trimming shortened V by 4 bases and J by 0 bases, and 10 bases separated the two germline ends. CDR1 is SGHRS, CDR2 YFSETQ, per germline. The CDR3 totals 14 residues. The CDR3 DNA reads TGCGCCAGCAGCACCGGGACACTGAACACTGAAGCTTTCTTT. Protein: CASSTGTLNTEAFF.

The chain has TRBV5-1 and TRBJ2-7, with 7 bases aligning to TRBD2. The trim removed 7 bases at V and 3 bases at J, leaving 7 bases unmatched. Germline assignment: CDR1 SGHRS and CDR2 YFSETQ. The CDR3 totals 13 residues. The CDR3 reads CASGGSEGYEQYF. The CDR3 coding sequence is TGCGCCAGCGGCGGGAGCGAAGGCTACGAGCAGTACTTC.